This T cell receptor beta chain was documented in a study of T cell responses to AZD1222 COVID-19 vaccine. The study's findings and limits: Most donors were white British and more were female, and clonal diversity was possibly underestimated. Nearly half of spike-specific TCRs reportedly go after variant regions that carry no mutations. It was only after the peak T cell response that any repertoires were sampled. Recipients of two AZD1222 doses showed rising Spike-specific TCR breadth and depth.

A word on this clone: Its antigen is unidentified.

CDR1 and CDR2 (germline): SGHDN, FVKESK. The CDR3 loop spans 14 amino acids. Trimming removed 5 bases from V and 6 bases from J, with 15 bases in between. The repertoire was sequenced with immunoSEQ multiplex PCR; TCRdb's copy has only in-frame clones and lacks some. The repertoire holds about 130,000 clones, with just over 85% as singletons. This specimen was peripheral blood, taken on day 0 of AZD1222 vaccination. V gene TRBV14 combines with J gene TRBJ2-3, with a weak D call TRBD2 (5 bases). The receptor's source is an adult in good health. The CDR3, as DNA: TGTGCCAGCAGCACCCCTGCCCAGCGGGATACGCAGTATTTT. Amino acid sequence: CASSTPAQRDTQYF.